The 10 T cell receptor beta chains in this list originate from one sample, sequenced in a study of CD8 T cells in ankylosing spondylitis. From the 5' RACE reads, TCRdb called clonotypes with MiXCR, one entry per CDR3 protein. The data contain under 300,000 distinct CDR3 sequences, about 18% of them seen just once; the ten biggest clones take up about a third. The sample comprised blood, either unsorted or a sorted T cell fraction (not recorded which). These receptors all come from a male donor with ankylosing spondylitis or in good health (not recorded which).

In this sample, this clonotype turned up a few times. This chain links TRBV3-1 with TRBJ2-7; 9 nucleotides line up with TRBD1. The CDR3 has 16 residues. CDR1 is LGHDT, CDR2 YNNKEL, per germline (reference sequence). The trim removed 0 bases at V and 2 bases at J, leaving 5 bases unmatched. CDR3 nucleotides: TGTGCCAGCAGCCAAGATGGGGACAGGGACCCCTACGAGCAGTACTTC. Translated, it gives CASSQDGDRDPYEQYF.

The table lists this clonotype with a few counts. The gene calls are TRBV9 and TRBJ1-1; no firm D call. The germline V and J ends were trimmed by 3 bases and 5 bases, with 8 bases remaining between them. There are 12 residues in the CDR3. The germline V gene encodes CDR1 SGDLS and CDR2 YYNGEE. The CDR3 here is CASSGVGTEAFF. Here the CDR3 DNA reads TGTGCCAGCAGCGGGGTTGGGACTGAAGCTTTCTTT.

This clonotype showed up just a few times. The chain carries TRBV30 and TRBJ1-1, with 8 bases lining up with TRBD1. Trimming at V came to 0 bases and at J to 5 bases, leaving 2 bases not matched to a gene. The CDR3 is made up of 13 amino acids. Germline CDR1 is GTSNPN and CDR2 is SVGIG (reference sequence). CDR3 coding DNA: TGTGCCTGGAGTGTACACAGGGGGACTGAAGCTTTCTTT. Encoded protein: CAWSVHRGTEAFF. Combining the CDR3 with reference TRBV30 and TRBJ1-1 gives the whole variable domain SQTIHQWPATLVQPVGSPLSLECTVEGTSNPNLYWYRQAAGRGLQLLFYSVGIGQISSEVPQNLSASRPQDRQFILSSKKLLLSDSGFYLCAWSVHRGTEAFFGQGTRLTVV.

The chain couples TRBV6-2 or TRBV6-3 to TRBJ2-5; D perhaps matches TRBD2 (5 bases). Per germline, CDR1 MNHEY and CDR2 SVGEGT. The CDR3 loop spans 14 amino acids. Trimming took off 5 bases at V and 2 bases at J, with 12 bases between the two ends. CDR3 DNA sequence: TGTGCCAGCAGTCCCCGGGGTTTTCAAGAGACCCAGTACTTC. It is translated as CASSPRGFQETQYF.

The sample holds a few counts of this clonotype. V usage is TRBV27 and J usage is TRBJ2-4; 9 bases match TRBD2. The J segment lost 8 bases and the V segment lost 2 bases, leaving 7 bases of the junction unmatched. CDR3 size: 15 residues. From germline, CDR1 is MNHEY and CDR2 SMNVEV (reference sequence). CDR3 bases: TGTGCCAGCAGTTTAGAAAGTAGCGGGAGATACATTCAGTACTTC. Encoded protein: CASSLESSGRYIQYF.

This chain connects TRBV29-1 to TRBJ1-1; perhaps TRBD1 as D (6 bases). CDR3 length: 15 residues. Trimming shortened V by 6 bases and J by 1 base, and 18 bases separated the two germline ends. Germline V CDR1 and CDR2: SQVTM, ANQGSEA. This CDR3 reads CSVMPLKGGNTEAFF. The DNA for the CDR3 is TGCAGCGTAATGCCCCTGAAGGGGGGGAACACTGAAGCTTTCTTT.

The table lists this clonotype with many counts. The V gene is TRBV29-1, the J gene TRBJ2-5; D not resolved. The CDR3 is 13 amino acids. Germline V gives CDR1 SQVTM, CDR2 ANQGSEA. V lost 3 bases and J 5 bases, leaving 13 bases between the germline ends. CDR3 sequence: CSVEADPQETQYF. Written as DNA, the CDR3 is TGCAGCGTTGAGGCCGACCCGCAGGAGACCCAGTACTTC.

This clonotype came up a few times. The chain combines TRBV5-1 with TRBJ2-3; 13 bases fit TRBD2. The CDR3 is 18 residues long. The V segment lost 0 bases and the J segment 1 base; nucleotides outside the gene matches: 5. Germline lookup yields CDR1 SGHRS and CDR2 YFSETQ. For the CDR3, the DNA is TGCGCCAGCAGCTTGGCCGTTACTAGCGGGAGGGGCACAGATACGCAGTATTTT. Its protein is CASSLAVTSGRGTDTQYF.

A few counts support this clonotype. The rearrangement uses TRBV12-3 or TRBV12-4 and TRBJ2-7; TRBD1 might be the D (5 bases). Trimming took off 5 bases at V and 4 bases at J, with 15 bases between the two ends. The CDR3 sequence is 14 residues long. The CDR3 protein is CASSQAAGYYEQYF. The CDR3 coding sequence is TGTGCCAGCAGTCAGGCCGCAGGGTATTACGAGCAGTACTTC.

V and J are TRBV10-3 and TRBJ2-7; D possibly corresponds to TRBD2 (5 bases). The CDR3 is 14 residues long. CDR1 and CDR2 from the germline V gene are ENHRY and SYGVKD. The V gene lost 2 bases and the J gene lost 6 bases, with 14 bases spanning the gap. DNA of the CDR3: TGTGCCATCAGTGAGACTAGTGGGTGTTGCGAGCAGTACTTC. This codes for CAISETSGCCEQYF.